The 12 T cell receptor beta chains listed next were all sequenced from one sample in a study of blood T cells in healthy people across ages. Together with a sample-barcoded 5' primer, a J-beta primer mix was included in a second PCR lasting roughly 6 to 12 cycles. In TCRdb, the 5' RACE reads were re-called with MiXCR into one record per CDR3 protein. Among approximately 600,000 distinct CDR3 sequences listed, around three fifths were seen once. Sequenced input: blood. Receptor source: a man aged 60 to 69 in good health.

The rearrangement joins TRBV7-2 to TRBJ2-5, with 9 bases that match TRBD2. The CDR3 has 15 amino acids. In germline, CDR1 is SGHTA, CDR2 FQGNSA. V shed 5 bases and J 4 bases; nucleotides not matched to a gene: 8. The CDR3 DNA reads TGTGCCAGCAGCGTTCGCGGGGGGGCCGGAGAGACCCAGTACTTC. As protein: CASSVRGGAGETQYF. The whole variable domain, filled in from reference TRBV7-2 and TRBJ2-5, reads GAGVSQSPSNKVTEKGKDVELRCDPISGHTALYWYRQSLGQGLEFLIYFQGNSAPDKSGLPSDRFSAERTGGSVSTLTIQRTQQEDSAVYLCASSVRGGAGETQYFGPGTRLLVL.

CDR3 bases: TGCGCCAGCAGCCAGGGGGCCGCTCGAGGGCGCCAAAGGAGAAACACCATATATTTT. Protein sequence: CASSQGAARGRQRRNTIYF. The J gene is TRBJ1-3, the V gene TRBV4-1; possible D gene TRBD1, 6 bases. V lost 3 bases to trimming and J lost 5 bases, with 26 bases between them. Germline V CDR1 and CDR2: MGHRA, YSYEKL. CDR3 length: 19 residues.

This clonotype has more than one count but fewer than ten. This chain joins TRBV12-3 or TRBV12-4 and TRBJ2-5; TRBD2 matches at 9 bases. This CDR3 region has 14 residues. With 5 bases clipped from V and 4 bases from J, the junction kept 5 bases outside the gene matches. Here the CDR3 DNA reads TGTGCCAGCAGTGTGCTAGCGGGGTTAGAGACCCAGTACTTC. Translating it yields CASSVLAGLETQYF.

This CDR3 is CASIRGGPSAGELFF. CDR3 nucleotides: TGTGCCAGCATACGGGGGGGGCCGTCGGCCGGGGAGCTGTTTTTT. This rearrangement joins TRBV6-1 to TRBJ2-2, with 8 nucleotides matching TRBD2. V was clipped by 7 bases and J by 6 bases; unmatched bases: 10. CDR1 and CDR2 (germline): MNHNS, SASEGT. The CDR3 sequence is 15 residues long.

The chain is built from TRBV9 and TRBJ1-1, with 8 positions matching TRBD1. CDR1 is SGDLS and CDR2 is YYNGEE in the germline V gene. The CDR3 is 15 amino acids. V was clipped by 4 bases and J by 4 bases; unmatched bases: 9. CDR3 DNA sequence: TGTGCCAGCAGCCCCCGGACAGGGAGGGGCACTGAAGCTTTCTTT. Residues: CASSPRTGRGTEAFF.

The chain combines TRBV6-2 or TRBV6-3 with TRBJ2-3, with unresolved D. Trimming stripped 6 bases from V and 3 bases from J, with 19 bases between. The CDR3 totals 16 residues. The germline V gene has CDR1 MNHEY and CDR2 SVGEGT. CDR3 loop: CASSPEQSMGTDTQYF. The CDR3 coding sequence is TGTGCCAGCAGCCCCGAACAGTCGATGGGAACAGATACGCAGTATTTT.

In nucleotides, the CDR3 is TGTGCCAGCAGCTCCCGACTAGCGACCCTGAGTACAGATACGCAGTATTTT. Its protein is CASSSRLATLSTDTQYF. The chain joins TRBV7-2 to TRBJ2-3, with 8 bases matching TRBD2. Germline V CDR1 and CDR2: SGHTA, FQGNSA. This CDR3 is built from 17 residues. Unmatched junction bases numbered 12, after V lost 4 bases and J lost 3 bases. Complete variable domain (other parts from reference TRBV7-2 and TRBJ2-3): GAGVSQSPSNKVTEKGKDVELRCDPISGHTALYWYRQSLGQGLEFLIYFQGNSAPDKSGLPSDRFSAERTGGSVSTLTIQRTQQEDSAVYLCASSSRLATLSTDTQYFGPGTRLTVL.

This CDR3 is CASRTGGGFYGYTF. The CDR3 nucleotides read TGTGCCAGCAGAACAGGGGGCGGATTCTATGGCTACACCTTC. The chain couples TRBV2 to TRBJ1-2, with 9 positions matching TRBD1. The CDR3 covers 14 residues. Looked up from germline, CDR1 is SNHLY and CDR2 is FYNNEI. V shed 6 bases and J 4 bases; nucleotides not matched to a gene: 6. The full variable domain, with the rest looked up from reference TRBV2 and TRBJ1-2, is EPEVTQTPSHQVTQMGQEVILRCVPISNHLYFYWYRQILGQKVEFLVSFYNNEISEKSEIFDDQFSVERPDGSNFTLKIRSTKLEDSAMYFCASRTGGGFYGYTFGSGTRLTVV.

This clonotype was seen a few times. The chain has TRBV7-2 and TRBJ1-2; TRBD1 agrees at 8 bases. The CDR3 sequence is 20 residues long. Trimming at V came to 2 bases and at J to 4 bases, leaving 21 bases not matched to a gene. Germline CDR1 reads SGHTA; CDR2 reads FQGNSA. The CDR3 DNA is TGTGCCAGCAGCTTATCCCGTCATTCGGGACAGGCCGGGTTGGTCTATGGCTACACCTTC. Amino acids: CASSLSRHSGQAGLVYGYTF.

This clonotype was observed a handful of times. The rearrangement links TRBV6-7 to TRBJ1-4, with 8 bases aligning to TRBD1. TRBV6-7 is sorted into the ORF group, with uncertain function. Trimming took 6 bases from V and 4 from J; bases not matched to a gene: 4. This CDR3 has 14 residues. For the CDR3, the DNA is TGTGCCAGCAGCCCAGGGGGCTATAATGAAAAACTGTTTTTT. Residues: CASSPGGYNEKLFF.

V usage is TRBV4-2 and J usage is TRBJ2-1, with 9 bases lining up with TRBD2. Germline loops: CDR1 LGHNA, CDR2 YNFKEQ. The V gene end was trimmed by 0 bases and the J gene end by 8 bases; junction bases not matched to a gene: 14. The CDR3 totals 18 residues. The CDR3 nucleotides are TGTGCCAGCAGCCAAGATCTGCAAGGCGGGGGGGCCGTAGATGAGCAGTTCTTC. It yields the protein CASSQDLQGGGAVDEQFF.

This clonotype was picked up a small number of times. This chain links TRBV6-6 with TRBJ1-6, with D perhaps TRBD1 (5 bases). The V gene's germline CDR1 is MNHNY and CDR2 SVGAGI (reference sequence). The CDR3 covers 14 residues. V lost 6 bases and J 7 bases, leaving 13 bases between the germline ends. CDR3 loop: CASSSQGGNSPLHF. CDR3 coding DNA: TGTGCCAGCAGCTCCCAGGGAGGCAATTCACCCCTCCACTTT.